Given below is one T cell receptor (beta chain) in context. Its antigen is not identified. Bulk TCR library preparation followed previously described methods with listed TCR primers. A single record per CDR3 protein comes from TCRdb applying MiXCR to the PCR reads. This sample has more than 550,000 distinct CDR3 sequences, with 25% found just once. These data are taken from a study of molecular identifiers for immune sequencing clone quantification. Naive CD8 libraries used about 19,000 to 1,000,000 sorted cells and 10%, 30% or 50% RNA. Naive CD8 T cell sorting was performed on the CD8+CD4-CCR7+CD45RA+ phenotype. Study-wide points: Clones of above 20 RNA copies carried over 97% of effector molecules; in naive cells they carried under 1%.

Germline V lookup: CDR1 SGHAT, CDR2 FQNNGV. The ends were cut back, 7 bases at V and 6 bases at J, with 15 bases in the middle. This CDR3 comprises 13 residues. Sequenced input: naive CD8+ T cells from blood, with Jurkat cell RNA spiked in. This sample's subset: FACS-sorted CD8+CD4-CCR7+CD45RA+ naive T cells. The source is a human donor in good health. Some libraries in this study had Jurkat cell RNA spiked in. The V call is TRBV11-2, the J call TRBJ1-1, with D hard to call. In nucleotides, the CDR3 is TGTGCCAGCACCTTCCGCCCCCCCCCTGAAGCTTTCTTT. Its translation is CASTFRPPPEAFF.